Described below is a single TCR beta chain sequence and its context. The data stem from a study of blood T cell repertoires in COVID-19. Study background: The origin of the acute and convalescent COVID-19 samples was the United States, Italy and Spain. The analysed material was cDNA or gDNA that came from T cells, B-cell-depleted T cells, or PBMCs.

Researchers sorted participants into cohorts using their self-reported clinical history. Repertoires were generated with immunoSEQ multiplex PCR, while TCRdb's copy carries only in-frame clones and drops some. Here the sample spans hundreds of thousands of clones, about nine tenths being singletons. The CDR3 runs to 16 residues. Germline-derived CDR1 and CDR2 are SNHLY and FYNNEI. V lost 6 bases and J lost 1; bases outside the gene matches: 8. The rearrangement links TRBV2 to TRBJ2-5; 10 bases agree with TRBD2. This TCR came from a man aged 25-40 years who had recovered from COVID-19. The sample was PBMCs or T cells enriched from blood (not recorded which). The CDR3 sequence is CASRATSGNIQETQYF. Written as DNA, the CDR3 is TGTGCCAGCAGGGCCACTAGCGGGAACATCCAAGAGACCCAGTACTTC.